These T cell receptor beta chains were read from a single sample in a study of control samples from healthy donors and cancer patients. Profiled with immunoSEQ multiplex PCR; TCRdb holds only in-frame clones, not every one. The table records 55,000 to 80,000 clones, roughly nine tenths of them present only once. Material: PBMCs. Receptors originate from a man between 60 and 70 years old with colorectal cancer. Each CDR3 is given without its conserved first and last residue.

j_call cdr3_length v_call cdr3_aa
TRBJ2-7 15 TRBV3-1/TRBV3-2 ASSQRLAGGPSYEQY
TRBJ1-2 11 TRBV7-9 ASSRDRSYGYT
TRBJ2-5 12 TRBV27 ASSLSPGRETQY
TRBJ2-7 13 TRBV7-2 ASSLIRTGTYEQY
TRBJ1-2 10 TRBV5-6 ASSRDYYGYT
TRBJ2-5 14 TRBV9 ASSVGWSGAQETQY
TRBJ1-5 11 TRBV10-3 AISEWGNQPQH
TRBJ2-1 12 TRBV5-5 ASSLNADHNEQF
TRBJ2-1 11 TRBV2 ASRSDVYNEQF
TRBJ2-4 9 TRBV11-2 ASSLGDIQY
TRBJ2-5 11 TRBV5-4 ASSTQGQETQY
TRBJ1-1 13 TRBV19 ASVKQTTGNTEAF
TRBJ2-7 10 TRBV21-1 AGGARGYEQY
TRBJ2-4 14 TRBV5-1 ASSRASGGGANIQY
TRBJ2-3 14 TRBV9 ASSPTFSGSTDTQY
TRBJ2-1 11 TRBV18 ASSPDLSGSQF
TRBJ1-2 11 TRBV5-4 ASRPTAYYGYT
TRBJ1-6 13 TRBV27 ASRPPGSGSTPLH
TRBJ2-1 12 TRBV2 ASSEGGPYNEQF
TRBJ2-7 12 TRBV11-3 ASSLGGRDYEQY
TRBJ1-1 12 TRBV27 ASSANREATEAF
TRBJ1-2 11 TRBV7-9 ASSLAGAYGYT
TRBJ2-1 16 TRBV6-6 ASSRQKTSGGIYNEQF
TRBJ2-3 14 TRBV19 ASSIAGGGRGDTQY
TRBJ2-1 15 TRBV11-3 ASSLSTSGGFYNEQF
TRBJ2-7 13 TRBV7-8 ASSPRDSLLSEQY
TRBJ1-2 12 TRBV4-1 ASSQDARANGYT
TRBJ2-6 11 TRBV10-3 AIALSGANVLT